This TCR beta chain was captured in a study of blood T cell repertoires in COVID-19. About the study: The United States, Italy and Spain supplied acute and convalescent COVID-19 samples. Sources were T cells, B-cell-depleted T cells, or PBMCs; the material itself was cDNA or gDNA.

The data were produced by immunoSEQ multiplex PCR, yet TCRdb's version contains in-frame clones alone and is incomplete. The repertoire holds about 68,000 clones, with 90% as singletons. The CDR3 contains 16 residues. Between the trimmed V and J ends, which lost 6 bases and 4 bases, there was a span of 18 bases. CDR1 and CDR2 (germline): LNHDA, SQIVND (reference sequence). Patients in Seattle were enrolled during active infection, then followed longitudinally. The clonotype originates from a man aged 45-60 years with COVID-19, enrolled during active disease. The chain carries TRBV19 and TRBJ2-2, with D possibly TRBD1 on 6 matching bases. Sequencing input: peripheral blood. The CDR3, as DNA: TGTGCCAGTAGCCGCAACAACAGGGACCTCACCGGGGAGCTGTTTTTT. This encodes CASSRNNRDLTGELFF.